Shown below are 4 T cell receptor beta chains from a single sample sequenced in a study of blood T cell repertoires in COVID-19. Libraries were prepared by immunoSEQ multiplex PCR; TCRdb keeps only in-frame clonotypes and omits some of them. The sample lists roughly 100,000 clones; approximately 83% were seen once. Sequencing input: peripheral blood. The source is a man in his fifties with acute or convalescent COVID-19.

The chain links TRBV6-1 to TRBJ1-1, with D unresolved. The CDR3 has 14 residues. Trimming cost V 0 bases and J 1 base, with 6 bases left between them. Germline loops: CDR1 MNHNS, CDR2 SASEGT. CDR3 bases: TGTGCCAGCAGTGAAGCGGAGGGGAACACTGAAGCTTTCTTT. This encodes CASSEAEGNTEAFF.

The chain links TRBV5-1 to TRBJ2-1, with a tentative D call TRBD1 (6 bases). The V gene's germline CDR1 is SGHRS and CDR2 YFSETQ. V was trimmed by 4 bases and J by 0 bases, leaving 17 bases between them. This CDR3 is 17 amino acids long. The CDR3 sequence is CASSPDSYDSSYNEQFF. Written as DNA, the CDR3 is TGCGCCAGCAGCCCGGACAGCTACGATAGCTCCTACAATGAGCAGTTCTTC.

The V call is TRBV11-1, the J call TRBJ1-6; 9 bases are a match to TRBD1. V gave up 5 bases and J gave up 9 bases; unmatched junction bases: 11. Germline-derived CDR1 and CDR2 are SGHAT and FQDESV (reference sequence). This CDR3 has 16 residues. The CDR3: CASSPGRDREFSPLHF. The CDR3 region has the DNA TGTGCCAGCAGCCCCGGACGGGACAGGGAGTTTTCACCCCTCCACTTT.

CDR3 bases: TGCGCCAGCAGCAACTCTATCTCGAGCTCCTACAATGAGCAGTTCTTC. Amino acids: CASSNSISSSYNEQFF. The V and J genes are TRBV10-1 and TRBJ2-1, with no clear D. Germline CDR1 is WNHNN and CDR2 is SYGVQD (reference sequence). V was trimmed by 6 bases and J by 0 bases, leaving 15 bases between them. The CDR3 runs to 16 residues.